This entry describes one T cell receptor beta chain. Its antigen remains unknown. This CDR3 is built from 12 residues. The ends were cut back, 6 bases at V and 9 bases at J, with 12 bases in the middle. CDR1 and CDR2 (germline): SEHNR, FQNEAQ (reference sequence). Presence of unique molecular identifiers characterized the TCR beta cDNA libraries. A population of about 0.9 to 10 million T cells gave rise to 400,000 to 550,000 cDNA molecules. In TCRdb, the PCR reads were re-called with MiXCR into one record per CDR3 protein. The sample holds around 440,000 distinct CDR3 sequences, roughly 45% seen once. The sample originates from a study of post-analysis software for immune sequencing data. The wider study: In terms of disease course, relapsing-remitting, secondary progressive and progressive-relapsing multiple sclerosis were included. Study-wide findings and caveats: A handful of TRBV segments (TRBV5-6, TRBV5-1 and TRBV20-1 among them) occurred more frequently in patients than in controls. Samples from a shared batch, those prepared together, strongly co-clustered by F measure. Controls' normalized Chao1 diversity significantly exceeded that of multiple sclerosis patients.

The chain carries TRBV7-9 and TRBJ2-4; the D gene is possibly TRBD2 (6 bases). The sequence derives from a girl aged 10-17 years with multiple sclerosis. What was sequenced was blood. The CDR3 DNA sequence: TGTGCCAGCAGTCGGGCTAGCGTCATTCAGTACTTC. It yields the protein CASSRASVIQYF.